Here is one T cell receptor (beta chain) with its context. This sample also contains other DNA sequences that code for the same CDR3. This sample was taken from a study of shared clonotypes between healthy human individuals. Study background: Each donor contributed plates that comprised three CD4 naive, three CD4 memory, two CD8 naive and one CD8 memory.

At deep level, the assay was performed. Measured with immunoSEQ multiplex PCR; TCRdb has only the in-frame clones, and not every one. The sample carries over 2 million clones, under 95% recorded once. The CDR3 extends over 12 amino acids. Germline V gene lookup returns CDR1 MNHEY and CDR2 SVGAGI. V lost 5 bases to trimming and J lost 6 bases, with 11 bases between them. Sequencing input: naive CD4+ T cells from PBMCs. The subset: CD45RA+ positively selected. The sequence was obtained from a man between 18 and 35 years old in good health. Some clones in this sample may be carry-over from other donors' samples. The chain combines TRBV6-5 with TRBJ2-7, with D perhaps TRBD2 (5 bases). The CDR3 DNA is TGTGCCAGCAGTAGTGGGAGAGGCGAGCAGTACTTC. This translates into CASSSGRGEQYF.